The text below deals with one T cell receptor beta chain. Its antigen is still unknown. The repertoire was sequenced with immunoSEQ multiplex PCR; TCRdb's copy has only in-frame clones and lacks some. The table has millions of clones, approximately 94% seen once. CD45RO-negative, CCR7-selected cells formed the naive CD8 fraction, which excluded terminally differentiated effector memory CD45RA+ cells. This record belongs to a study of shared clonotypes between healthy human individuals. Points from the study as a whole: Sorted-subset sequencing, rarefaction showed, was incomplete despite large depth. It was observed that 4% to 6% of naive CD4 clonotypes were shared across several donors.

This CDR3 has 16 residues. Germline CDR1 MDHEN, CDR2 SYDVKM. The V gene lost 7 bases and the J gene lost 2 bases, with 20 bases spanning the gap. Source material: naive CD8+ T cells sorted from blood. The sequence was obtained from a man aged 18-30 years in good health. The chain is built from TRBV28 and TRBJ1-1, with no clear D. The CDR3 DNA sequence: TGTGCCAGCACCCTTACCCCTTCAGGATCCAACACTGAAGCTTTCTTT. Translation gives CASTLTPSGSNTEAFF.